The 9 T cell receptor beta chains presented below share a single source sample, sequenced in a study of shared T cell receptors in the human thymus. Assay used: immunoSEQ multiplex PCR; TCRdb lists only in-frame clones, some missing. The sample holds hundreds of thousands of clones; more than 75% are singletons and the top ten take roughly 0.013%. These data were also filed under a second study, of human thymus T cells.

The sample comprised thymocytes. These receptors were obtained from a boy under two years old with a congenital heart defect.

The chain couples TRBV19 to TRBJ2-3; the match to TRBD2 covers 10 bases. V was clipped by 7 bases and J by 0 bases; unmatched bases: 10. The CDR3 loop spans 17 amino acids. Germline loops: CDR1 LNHDA, CDR2 SQIVND (reference sequence). The chain's CDR3 is CASTLSGRLTSTDTQYF. CDR3 DNA sequence: TGTGCCAGTACCCTTAGCGGGAGGTTGACCAGCACAGATACGCAGTATTTT.

The rearrangement uses TRBV9 and TRBJ2-1; perhaps TRBD2 as D (6 bases). V lost 3 bases, J lost 15 bases, and 16 bases lay in between. The CDR3 is made up of 12 amino acids. Germline V CDR1 and CDR2: SGDLS, YYNGEE. CDR3 coding DNA: TGTGCCAGCAGCGGGACCCCGGGAGAGAGGTTCTTC. It translates to CASSGTPGERFF.

The rearrangement uses TRBV7-9 and TRBJ2-4; 10 positions agree with TRBD1. CDR1 is SEHNR, CDR2 FQNEAQ, per germline (reference sequence). Trimming took 5 bases from V and 1 from J; bases not matched to a gene: 5. This CDR3 is built from 16 residues. Here the CDR3 DNA reads TGTGCCAGCAGCCTCCGACAGGGGGCTGCCAAAAACATTCAGTACTTC. This codes for CASSLRQGAAKNIQYF.

This clone was counted between two and nine times. The chain has TRBV11-2 and TRBJ2-5, with D maybe TRBD2 (7 bases). Between the trimmed V and J ends, which lost 5 bases and 1 base, there was a span of 20 bases. The CDR3 contains 17 residues. Germline V gene lookup returns CDR1 SGHAT and CDR2 FQNNGV. The CDR3 loop reads CASSPPARGEGQETQYF. The CDR3 nucleotides read TGTGCCAGCAGCCCCCCCGCAAGGGGGGAGGGCCAAGAGACCCAGTACTTC.

This chain joins TRBV18 and TRBJ2-3, with TRBD2 matching 7 bases. Unmatched junction bases numbered 10, after V lost 3 bases and J lost 1 base. The CDR3 has 17 amino acids. Germline V lookup: CDR1 KGHSH, CDR2 LQKENI. The CDR3 sequence: CASSPYGASGGTDTQYF. Here the CDR3 DNA reads TGTGCCAGCTCACCTTACGGGGCTAGCGGAGGCACAGATACGCAGTATTTT.

The genes are TRBV25-1 and TRBJ1-5; D is possibly TRBD1 (5 bases). The germline V and J ends were trimmed by 7 bases and 2 bases, with 12 bases remaining between them. There are 14 residues in the CDR3. The V gene's germline CDR1 is MGHDK and CDR2 SYGVNS. CDR3 coding DNA: TGTGCCAGCACCTCTGGGGGGGGCAATCAGCCCCAGCATTTT. Protein product: CASTSGGGNQPQHF. Full variable domain (rest looked up from reference TRBV25-1 and TRBJ1-5): EADIYQTPRYLVIGTGKKITLECSQTMGHDKMYWYQQDPGMELHLIHYSYGVNSTEKGDLSSESTVSRIRTEHFPLTLESARPSHTSQYLCASTSGGGNQPQHFGDGTRLSIL.

DNA of the CDR3: TGTGCCAGCAGCCTCAGAGGGACTAGCGGGGCGACAGGCGAGCAGTACTTC. Protein: CASSLRGTSGATGEQYF. The V gene is TRBV5-6, the J gene TRBJ2-7, with 13 bases identical to TRBD2. There are 17 residues in the CDR3. Germline V gene lookup returns CDR1 SGHDT and CDR2 YYEEEE. J lost 6 bases, V lost 4 bases, and 13 bases had no gene match.

This chain joins TRBV19 and TRBJ1-2, with D possibly TRBD1 on 6 matching bases. The germline gives CDR1 LNHDA, CDR2 SQIVND (reference sequence). V dropped 5 bases and J dropped 4 bases, with 20 bases sitting between them. The CDR3 is 16 amino acids. The CDR3 sequence: CASSPNRDTNGYGYTF. Here the CDR3 DNA reads TGTGCCAGTAGTCCGAACCGGGACACTAACGGCTATGGCTACACCTTC. The whole variable domain, filled in from reference TRBV19 and TRBJ1-2, reads DGGITQSPKYLFRKEGQNVTLSCEQNLNHDAMYWYRQDPGQGLRLIYYSQIVNDFQKGDIAEGYSVSREKKESFPLTVTSAQKNPTAFYLCASSPNRDTNGYGYTFGSGTRLTVV.

The V gene is TRBV5-4, the J gene TRBJ1-1; the D gene is possibly TRBD1 (5 bases). The V end lost 0 bases, the J end lost 1 base, and 13 bases lay between the germline ends. The CDR3 consists of 16 residues. Germline CDR1 reads SGHNT; CDR2 reads YYREEE (reference sequence). The CDR3: CASSLDLGLGNTEAFF. Here the CDR3 DNA reads TGTGCCAGCAGCTTGGATCTGGGGCTGGGGAACACTGAAGCTTTCTTT.